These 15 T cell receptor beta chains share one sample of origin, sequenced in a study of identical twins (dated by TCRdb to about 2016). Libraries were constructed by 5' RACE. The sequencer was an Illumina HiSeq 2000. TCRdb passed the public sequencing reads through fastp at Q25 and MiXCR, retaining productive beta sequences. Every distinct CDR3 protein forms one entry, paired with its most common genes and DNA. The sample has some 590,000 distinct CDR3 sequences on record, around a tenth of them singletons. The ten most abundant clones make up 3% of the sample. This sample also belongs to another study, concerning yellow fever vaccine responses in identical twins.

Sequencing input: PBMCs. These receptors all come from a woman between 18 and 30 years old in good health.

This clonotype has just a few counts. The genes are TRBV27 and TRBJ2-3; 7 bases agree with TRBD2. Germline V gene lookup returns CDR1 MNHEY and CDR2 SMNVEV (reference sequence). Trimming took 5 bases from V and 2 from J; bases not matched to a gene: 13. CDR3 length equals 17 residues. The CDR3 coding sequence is TGTGCCAGCAGTCCCCCCGGGACTACCCTTTACACAGATACGCAGTATTTT. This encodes CASSPPGTTLYTDTQYF.

Here the CDR3 reads CASSLVDRNYEQYF. DNA of the CDR3: TGTGCCAGCAGTTTAGTTGACAGAAACTACGAGCAGTACTTC. The chain is built from TRBV12-3 or TRBV12-4 and TRBJ2-7; maybe TRBD1 (5 bases). V was clipped by 1 base and J by 3 bases, with 10 bases between them. This CDR3 is 14 amino acids long.

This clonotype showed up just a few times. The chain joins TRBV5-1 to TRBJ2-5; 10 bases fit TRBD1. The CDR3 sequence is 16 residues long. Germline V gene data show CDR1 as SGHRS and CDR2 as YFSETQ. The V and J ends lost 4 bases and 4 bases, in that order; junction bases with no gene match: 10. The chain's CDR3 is CASSARQGARGETQYF. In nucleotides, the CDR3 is TGCGCCAGCAGCGCCCGACAGGGGGCGCGAGGAGAGACCCAGTACTTC.

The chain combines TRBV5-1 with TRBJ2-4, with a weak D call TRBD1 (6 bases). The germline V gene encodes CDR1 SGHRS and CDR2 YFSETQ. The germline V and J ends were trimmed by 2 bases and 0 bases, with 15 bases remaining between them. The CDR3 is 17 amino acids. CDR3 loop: CASSLEQGLVAKNIQYF. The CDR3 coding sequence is TGCGCCAGCAGCTTAGAACAGGGCCTGGTAGCCAAAAACATTCAGTACTTC.

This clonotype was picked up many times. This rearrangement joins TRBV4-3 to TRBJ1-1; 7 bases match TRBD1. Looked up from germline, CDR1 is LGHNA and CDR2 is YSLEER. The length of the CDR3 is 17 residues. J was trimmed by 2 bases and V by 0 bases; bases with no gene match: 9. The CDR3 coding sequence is TGCGCCAGCAGCCAAGATGTAGGGGGCAGTAAAAACACTGAAGCTTTCTTT. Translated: CASSQDVGGSKNTEAFF.

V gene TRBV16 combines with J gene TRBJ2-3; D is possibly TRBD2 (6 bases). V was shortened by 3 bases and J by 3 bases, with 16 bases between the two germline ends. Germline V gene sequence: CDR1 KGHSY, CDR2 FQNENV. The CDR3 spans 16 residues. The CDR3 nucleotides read TGTGCCAGCAGCCACAATGGTGGAGGAGGGACAGATACGCAGTATTTT. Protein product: CASSHNGGGGTDTQYF.

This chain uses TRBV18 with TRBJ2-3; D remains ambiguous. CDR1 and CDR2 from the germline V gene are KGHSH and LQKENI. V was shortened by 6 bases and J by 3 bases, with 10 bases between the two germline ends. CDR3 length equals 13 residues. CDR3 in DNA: TGTGCCAGCTCCCGCACCATTACAGATACGCAGTATTTT. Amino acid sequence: CASSRTITDTQYF.

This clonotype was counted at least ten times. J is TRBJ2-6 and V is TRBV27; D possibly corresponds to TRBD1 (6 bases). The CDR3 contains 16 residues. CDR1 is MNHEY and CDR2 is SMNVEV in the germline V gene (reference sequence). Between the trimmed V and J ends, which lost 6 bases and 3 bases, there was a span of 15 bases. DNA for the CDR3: TGTGCCAGCAGCAGACAACAGGGTGTTGGGGCCAACGTCCTGACTTTC. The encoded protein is CASSRQQGVGANVLTF. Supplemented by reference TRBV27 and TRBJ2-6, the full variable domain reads EAQVTQNPRYLITVTGKKLTVTCSQNMNHEYMSWYRQDPGLGLRQIYYSMNVEVTDKGDVPEGYKVSRKEKRNFPLILESPSPNQTSLYFCASSRQQGVGANVLTFGAGSRLTVL.

In DNA, the CDR3 is TGTGCCAGCAGCCCCTGGGACAGCGCTTCCTACAATGAGCAGTTCTTC. It specifies CASSPWDSASYNEQFF. The chain uses TRBV7-9 and TRBJ2-1; 7 positions agree with TRBD1. The CDR3 extends over 16 amino acids. Germline V lookup: CDR1 SEHNR, CDR2 FQNEAQ (reference sequence). J was trimmed by 1 base and V by 5 bases; bases with no gene match: 8.

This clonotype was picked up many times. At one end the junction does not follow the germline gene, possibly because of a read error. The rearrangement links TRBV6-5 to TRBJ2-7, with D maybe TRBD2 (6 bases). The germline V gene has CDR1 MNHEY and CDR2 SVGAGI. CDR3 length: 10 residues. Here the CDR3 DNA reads TGTGCCAGCAGTTACTGGGGCGGGGACTTC. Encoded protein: CASSYWGGDF.

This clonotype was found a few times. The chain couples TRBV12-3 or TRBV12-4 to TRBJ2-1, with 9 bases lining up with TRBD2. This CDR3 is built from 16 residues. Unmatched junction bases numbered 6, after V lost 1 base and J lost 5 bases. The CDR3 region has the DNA TGTGCCAGCAGTTTAGGGGGCGGGAGGGTGAACAATGAGCAGTTCTTC. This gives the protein CASSLGGGRVNNEQFF.

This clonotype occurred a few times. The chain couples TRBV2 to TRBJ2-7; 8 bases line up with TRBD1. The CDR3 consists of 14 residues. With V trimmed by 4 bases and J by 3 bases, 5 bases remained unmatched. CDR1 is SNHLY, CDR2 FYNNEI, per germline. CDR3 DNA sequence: TGTGCCAGCAGTGGAAATACAGGGGGCTACGAGCAGTACTTC. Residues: CASSGNTGGYEQYF.

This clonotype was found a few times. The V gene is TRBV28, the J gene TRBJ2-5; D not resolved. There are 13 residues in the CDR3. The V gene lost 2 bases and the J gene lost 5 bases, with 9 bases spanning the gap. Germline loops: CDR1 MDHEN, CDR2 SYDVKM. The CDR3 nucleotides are TGTGCCAGCAGTTTACCAGGCCCGGAGACCCAGTACTTC. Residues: CASSLPGPETQYF.

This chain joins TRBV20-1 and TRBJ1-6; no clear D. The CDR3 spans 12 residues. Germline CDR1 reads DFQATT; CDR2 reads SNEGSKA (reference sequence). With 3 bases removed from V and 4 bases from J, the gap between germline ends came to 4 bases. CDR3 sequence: CSASRYNSPLHF. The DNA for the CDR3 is TGCAGTGCTAGCCGGTATAATTCACCCCTCCACTTT.

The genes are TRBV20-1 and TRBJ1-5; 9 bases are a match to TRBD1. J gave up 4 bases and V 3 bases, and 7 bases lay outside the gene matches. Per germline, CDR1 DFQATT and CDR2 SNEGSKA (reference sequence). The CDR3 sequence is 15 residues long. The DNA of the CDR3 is TGCAGTGCTAGGGGGACAGGGTGGGGGAATCAGCCCCAGCATTTT. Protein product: CSARGTGWGNQPQHF.